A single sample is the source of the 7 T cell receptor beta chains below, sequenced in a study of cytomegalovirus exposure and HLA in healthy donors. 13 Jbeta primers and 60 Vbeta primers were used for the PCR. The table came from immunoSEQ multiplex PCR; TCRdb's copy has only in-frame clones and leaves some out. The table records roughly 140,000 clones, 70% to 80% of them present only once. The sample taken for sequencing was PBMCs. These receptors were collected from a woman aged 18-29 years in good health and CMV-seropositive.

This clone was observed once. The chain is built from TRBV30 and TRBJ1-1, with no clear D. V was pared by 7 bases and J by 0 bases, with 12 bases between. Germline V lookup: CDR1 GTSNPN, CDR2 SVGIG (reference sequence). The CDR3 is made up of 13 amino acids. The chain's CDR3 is CAYHTVMNTEAFF. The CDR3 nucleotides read TGTGCCTACCATACGGTAATGAACACTGAAGCTTTCTTT. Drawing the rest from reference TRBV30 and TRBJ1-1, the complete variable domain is SQTIHQWPATLVQPVGSPLSLECTVEGTSNPNLYWYRQAAGRGLQLLFYSVGIGQISSEVPQNLSASRPQDRQFILSSKKLLLSDSGFYLCAYHTVMNTEAFFGQGTRLTVV.

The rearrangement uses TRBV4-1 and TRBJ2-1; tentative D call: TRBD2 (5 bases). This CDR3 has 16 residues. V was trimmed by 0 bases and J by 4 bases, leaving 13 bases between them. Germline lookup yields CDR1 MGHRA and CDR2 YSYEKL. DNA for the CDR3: TGCGCCAGCAGCCAAGAGCTAGCCGGGGTTTACAATGAGCAGTTCTTC. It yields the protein CASSQELAGVYNEQFF.

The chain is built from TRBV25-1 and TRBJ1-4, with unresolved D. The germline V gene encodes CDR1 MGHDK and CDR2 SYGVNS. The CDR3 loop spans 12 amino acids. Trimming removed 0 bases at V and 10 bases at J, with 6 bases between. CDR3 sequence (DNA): TGTGCCAGCAGTGAATATAACAGAAAACTGTTTTTT. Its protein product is CASSEYNRKLFF.

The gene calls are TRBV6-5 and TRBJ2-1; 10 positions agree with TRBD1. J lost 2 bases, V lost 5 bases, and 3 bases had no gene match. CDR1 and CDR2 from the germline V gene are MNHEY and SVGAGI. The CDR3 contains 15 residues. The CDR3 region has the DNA TGTGCCAGCAGTAGGACAGGGGGGCCCTACAATGAGCAGTTCTTC. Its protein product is CASSRTGGPYNEQFF.

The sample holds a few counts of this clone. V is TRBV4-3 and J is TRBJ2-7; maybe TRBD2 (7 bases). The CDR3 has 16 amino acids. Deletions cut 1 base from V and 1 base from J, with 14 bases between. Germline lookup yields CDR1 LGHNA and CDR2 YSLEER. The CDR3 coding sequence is TGCGCCAGCAGCCAAGGGGAGGGGGAAGGGTCCTACGAGCAGTACTTC. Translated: CASSQGEGEGSYEQYF.

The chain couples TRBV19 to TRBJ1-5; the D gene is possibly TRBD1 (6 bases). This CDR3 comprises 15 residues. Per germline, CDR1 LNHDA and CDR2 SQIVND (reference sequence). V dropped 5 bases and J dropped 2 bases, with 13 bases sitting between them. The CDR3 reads CASSPSGGRNQPQHF. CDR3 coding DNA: TGTGCCAGTAGTCCGTCGGGGGGGCGCAATCAGCCCCAGCATTTT.

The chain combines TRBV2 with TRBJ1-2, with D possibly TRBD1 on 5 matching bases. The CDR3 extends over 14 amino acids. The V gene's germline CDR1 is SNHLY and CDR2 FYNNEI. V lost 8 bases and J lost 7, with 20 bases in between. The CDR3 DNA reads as TGTGCCAGCTGGGGCTTTCCGGCTTATAGTGGCTACACCTTC. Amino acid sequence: CASWGFPAYSGYTF.